This TCR beta chain originates from a study of CD8 T cells in Susac syndrome. RNA in amounts of about 0.45 to 1 ug was reverse transcribed with random hexamers. Across 54 Vbeta and 13 Jbeta, TCR beta CDR3 was amplified with immunoSEQ multiplex PCR. TCRdb recomputed calls from the immunoSEQ multiplex PCR reads with MiXCR, one row per CDR3 protein. The top ten hold less than 0.095% of the sample, which has approximately 150,000 distinct CDR3 sequences, 94% seen once. Sequencing of TCR beta was performed on blood CD8+ and CD4+ T cells. Negative isolation was used for CD8+ and CD4+ T cells and FACS enrichment for TEMRA cells. Germline loops: CDR1 SGHVS, CDR2 FQNEAQ. The CDR3 totals 14 residues. J was trimmed by 6 bases and V by 7 bases; bases with no gene match: 12.

The chain is built from TRBV7-8 and TRBJ2-7, with TRBD2 matching over 7 bases. Sequencing used CD4+ T cells from PBMCs. This clonotype was obtained from a human donor in good health. CDR3 loop: CASTLRRERIEQYF. As DNA, the CDR3 is TGTGCCAGCACCCTACGGCGGGAGAGGATCGAGCAGTACTTC. Supplemented by reference TRBV7-8 and TRBJ2-7, the full variable domain reads GAGVSQSPRYKVAKRGQDVALRCDPISGHVSLFWYQQALGQGPEFLTYFQNEAQLDKSGLPSDRFFAERPEGSVSTLKIQRTQQEDSAVYLCASTLRRERIEQYFGPGTRLTVT.